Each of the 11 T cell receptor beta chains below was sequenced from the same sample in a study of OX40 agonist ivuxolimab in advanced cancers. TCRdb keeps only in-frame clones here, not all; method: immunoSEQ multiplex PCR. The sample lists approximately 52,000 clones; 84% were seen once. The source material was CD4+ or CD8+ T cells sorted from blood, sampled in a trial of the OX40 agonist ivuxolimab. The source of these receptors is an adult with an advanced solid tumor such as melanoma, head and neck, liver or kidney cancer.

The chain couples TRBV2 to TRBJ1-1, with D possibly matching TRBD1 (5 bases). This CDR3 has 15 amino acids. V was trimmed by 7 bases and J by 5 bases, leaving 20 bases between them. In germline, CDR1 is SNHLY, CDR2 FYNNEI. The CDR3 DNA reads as TGTGCCAGCACCCCCGTCGGTCGGGGGGAGACTGAAGCTTTCTTT. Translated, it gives CASTPVGRGETEAFF. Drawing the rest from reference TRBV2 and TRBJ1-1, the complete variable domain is EPEVTQTPSHQVTQMGQEVILRCVPISNHLYFYWYRQILGQKVEFLVSFYNNEISEKSEIFDDQFSVERPDGSNFTLKIRSTKLEDSAMYFCASTPVGRGETEAFFGQGTRLTVV.

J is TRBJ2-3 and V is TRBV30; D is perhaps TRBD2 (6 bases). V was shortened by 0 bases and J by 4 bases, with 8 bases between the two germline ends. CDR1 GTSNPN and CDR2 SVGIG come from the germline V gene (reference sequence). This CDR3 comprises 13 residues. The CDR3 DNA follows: TGTGCCTGGAGTGTACGACTAGCAGATACGCAGTATTTT. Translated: CAWSVRLADTQYF.

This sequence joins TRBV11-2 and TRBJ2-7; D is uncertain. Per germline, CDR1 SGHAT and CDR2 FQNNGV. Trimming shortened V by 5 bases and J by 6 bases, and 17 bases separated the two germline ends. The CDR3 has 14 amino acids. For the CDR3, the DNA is TGTGCCAGCAGCCCAGAGGCTACCCTGGGCGAGCAGTACTTC. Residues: CASSPEATLGEQYF.

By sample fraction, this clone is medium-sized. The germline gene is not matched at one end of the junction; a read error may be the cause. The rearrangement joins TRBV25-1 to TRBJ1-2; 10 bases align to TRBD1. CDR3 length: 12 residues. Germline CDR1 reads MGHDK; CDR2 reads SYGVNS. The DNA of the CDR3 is TGTGCCAGCAAATTAGGACAGGGGGGTTTGGCCTTC. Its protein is CASKLGQGGLAF.

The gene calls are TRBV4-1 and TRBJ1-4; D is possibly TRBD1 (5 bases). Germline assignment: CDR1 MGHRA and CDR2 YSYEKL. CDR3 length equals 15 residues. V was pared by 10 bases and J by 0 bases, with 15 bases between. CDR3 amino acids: CATRDRDPTNEKLFF. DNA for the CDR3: TGCGCCACCAGGGACCGCGACCCAACTAATGAAAAACTGTTTTTT.

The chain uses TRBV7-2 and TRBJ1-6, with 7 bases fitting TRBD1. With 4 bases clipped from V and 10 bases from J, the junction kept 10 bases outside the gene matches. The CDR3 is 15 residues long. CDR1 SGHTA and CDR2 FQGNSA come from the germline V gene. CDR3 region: CASSWMNRGESPLHF. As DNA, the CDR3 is TGTGCCAGCAGCTGGATGAACAGGGGAGAGTCACCCCTCCACTTT. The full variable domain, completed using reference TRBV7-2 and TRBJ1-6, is GAGVSQSPSNKVTEKGKDVELRCDPISGHTALYWYRQSLGQGLEFLIYFQGNSAPDKSGLPSDRFSAERTGGSVSTLTIQRTQQEDSAVYLCASSWMNRGESPLHFGNGTRLTVT.

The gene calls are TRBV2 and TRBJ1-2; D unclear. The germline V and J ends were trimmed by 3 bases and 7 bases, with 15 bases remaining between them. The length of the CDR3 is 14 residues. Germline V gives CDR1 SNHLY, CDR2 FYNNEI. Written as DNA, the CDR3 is TGTGCCAGCAGTGAGTGGCAGTCCGGCTCTGGCTACACCTTC. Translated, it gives CASSEWQSGSGYTF.

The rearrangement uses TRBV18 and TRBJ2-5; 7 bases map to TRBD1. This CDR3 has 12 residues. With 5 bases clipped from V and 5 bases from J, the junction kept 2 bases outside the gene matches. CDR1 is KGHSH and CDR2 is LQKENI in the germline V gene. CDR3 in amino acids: CASSTRGETQYF. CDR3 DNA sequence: TGTGCCAGCTCAACCAGGGGGGAGACCCAGTACTTC.

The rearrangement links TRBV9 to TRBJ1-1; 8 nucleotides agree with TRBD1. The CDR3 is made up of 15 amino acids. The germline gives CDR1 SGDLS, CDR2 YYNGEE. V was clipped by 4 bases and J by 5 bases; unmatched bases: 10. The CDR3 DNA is TGTGCCAGCAGCCCCCATGACAGGGGAAGAACTGAAGCTTTCTTT. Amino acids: CASSPHDRGRTEAFF.

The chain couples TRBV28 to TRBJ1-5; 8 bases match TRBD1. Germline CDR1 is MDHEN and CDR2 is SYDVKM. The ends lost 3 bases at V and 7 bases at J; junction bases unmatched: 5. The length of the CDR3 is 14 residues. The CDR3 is CASSLDRAEQPQHF. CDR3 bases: TGTGCCAGCAGTTTGGACAGGGCTGAACAGCCCCAGCATTTT.

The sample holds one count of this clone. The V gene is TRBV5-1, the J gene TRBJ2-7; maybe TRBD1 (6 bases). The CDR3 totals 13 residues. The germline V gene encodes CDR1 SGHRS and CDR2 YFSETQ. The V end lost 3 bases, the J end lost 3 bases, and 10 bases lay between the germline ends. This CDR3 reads CASSSTGIYEQYF. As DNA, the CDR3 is TGCGCCAGCAGCTCTACAGGGATCTACGAGCAGTACTTC.